This TCR beta chain was captured by sequencing in a study of T cell responses to AZD1222 COVID-19 vaccine. The CDR3 loop spans 18 amino acids. Trimming at V came to 2 bases and at J to 3 bases, leaving 11 bases not matched to a gene. Germline CDR1 reads KGHSH; CDR2 reads LQKENI. TCRdb's copy holds only in-frame clones and misses some; the assay was immunoSEQ multiplex PCR. The sample holds approximately 130,000 clones, more than 85% seen once. Concerning this clone itself: Its antigen remains unknown.

Study-wide findings and caveats: Spike was spanned by vaccine-associated CD4 TCRs, which were dominant at 160-218 and 743-854.

The chain has TRBV18 and TRBJ1-4, with TRBD1 matching over 8 bases. The receptor's source is an adult in good health. This specimen consisted of peripheral blood, obtained on day 0 of AZD1222 vaccination. The CDR3 region is CASSPFPQGAEANEKLFF. CDR3 sequence (DNA): TGTGCCAGCTCACCATTCCCCCAGGGGGCAGAGGCTAATGAAAAACTGTTTTTT.